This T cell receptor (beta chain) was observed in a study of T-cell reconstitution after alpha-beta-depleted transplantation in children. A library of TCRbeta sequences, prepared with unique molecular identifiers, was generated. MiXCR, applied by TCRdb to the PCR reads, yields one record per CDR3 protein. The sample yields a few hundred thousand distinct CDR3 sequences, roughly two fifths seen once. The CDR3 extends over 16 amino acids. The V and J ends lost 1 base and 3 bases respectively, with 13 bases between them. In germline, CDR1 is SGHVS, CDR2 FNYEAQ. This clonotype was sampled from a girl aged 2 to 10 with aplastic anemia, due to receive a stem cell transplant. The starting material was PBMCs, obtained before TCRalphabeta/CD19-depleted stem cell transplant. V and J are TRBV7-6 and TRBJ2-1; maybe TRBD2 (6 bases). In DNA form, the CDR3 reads TGTGCCAGCAGCTTAGGCGGGTCTAGCGTCTACAATGAGCAGTTCTTC. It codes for CASSLGGSSVYNEQFF. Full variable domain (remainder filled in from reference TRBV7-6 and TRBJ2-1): GAGVSQSPRYKVTKRGQDVALRCDPISGHVSLYWYRQALGQGPEFLTYFNYEAQQDKSGLPNDRFSAERPEGSISTLTIQRTEQRDSAMYRCASSLGGSSVYNEQFFGPGTRLTVL.